These 31 T cell receptor beta chains share one sample of origin, sequenced in a study of vaccination and CD4 T cells after COVID-19. Treatment specified: approximately nine-day PBMC culture with coronavirus spike peptide pools or control peptides (ViraFEST assay). Samples of CD4+ T cells were obtained from the unexposed donor before the COVID-19 pandemic (2011-2018). Their recognized antigens are unknown. With the Oncomine TCR Beta short-read assay, DNA from cultured CD4+ T cells was sequenced. Each CDR3 protein gets one entry after TCRdb re-called the PCR reads with MiXCR. Found here are 7,000 to 8,000 distinct CDR3 sequences, around 41% of them singletons; the top ten hold 30% to 45%. The specimen sequenced was CD4+ T cells from blood, cultured in vitro. All receptors derive from a human donor in good health.

The V call is TRBV12-3 or TRBV12-4, the J call TRBJ2-3, with TRBD2 identical over 11 bases. The CDR3 is 16 residues long. The junction had 3 bases not matched to a gene; V was cut back by 2 bases and J by 2 bases. CDR3 DNA sequence: TGTGCCAGCAGTTTACTAGCGGGAGGCGTCACAGATACGCAGTATTTT. This translates into CASSLLAGGVTDTQYF.

The chain uses TRBV7-2 and TRBJ2-3; D gene uncertain. V dropped 5 bases and J dropped 0 bases, with 3 bases sitting between them. CDR1 and CDR2 from the germline V gene are SGHTA and FQGNSA. The CDR3 is made up of 12 amino acids. DNA for the CDR3: TGTGCCAGCAGCGTTAGCACAGATACGCAGTATTTT. Amino acids: CASSVSTDTQYF.

This clonotype was observed a few times. The rearrangement joins TRBV10-1 to TRBJ2-3; D might be TRBD2 (6 bases). This CDR3 has 14 amino acids. Between the trimmed V and J ends, which lost 5 bases and 0 bases, there was a span of 9 bases. Per germline, CDR1 WNHNN and CDR2 SYGVQD (reference sequence). DNA for the CDR3: TGCGCCAGCAGTCGGGGGTCCAGCACAGATACGCAGTATTTT. Encoded protein: CASSRGSSTDTQYF.

This clonotype has a handful of counts. This chain links TRBV6-2 or TRBV6-3 with TRBJ2-3, with no clear D. The V end lost 3 bases, the J end lost 5 bases, and 12 bases lay between the germline ends. Germline V gene lookup returns CDR1 MNHEY and CDR2 SVGEGT. The CDR3 is made up of 14 amino acids. The CDR3 bases are TGTGCCAGCAGTTATCCAAGCAACAGAGATACGCAGTATTTT. Protein product: CASSYPSNRDTQYF.

This clonotype was observed a few times. The chain uses TRBV19 and TRBJ2-1, with 7 bases lining up with TRBD1. Per germline, CDR1 LNHDA and CDR2 SQIVND (reference sequence). With 3 bases clipped from V and 7 bases from J, the junction kept 6 bases outside the gene matches. The CDR3 spans 14 residues. In nucleotides, the CDR3 is TGTGCCAGTAGTATCTCGACAGGGTCGAATGAGCAGTTCTTC. Its protein product is CASSISTGSNEQFF.

The chain uses TRBV27 and TRBJ2-1, with D possibly matching TRBD1 (8 bases). V was shortened by 5 bases and J by 2 bases, with 13 bases between the two germline ends. Germline V CDR1 and CDR2: MNHEY, SMNVEV (reference sequence). The CDR3 sequence is 15 residues long. Written as DNA, the CDR3 is TGTGCCAGCAGTCGAACAGGGGGGGCCTACAATGAGCAGTTCTTC. Translated: CASSRTGGAYNEQFF.

V gene TRBV6-1 combines with J gene TRBJ1-1, with a possible D match to TRBD1 (5 bases). The germline V gene encodes CDR1 MNHNS and CDR2 SASEGT. The CDR3 contains 17 residues. The V end was cut by 7 bases, the J end by 1 base, with 22 bases between. CDR3 sequence reads: CASIYRGGLATNTEAFF. For the CDR3, the DNA is TGTGCCAGCATCTATCGGGGGGGATTAGCGACGAACACTGAAGCTTTCTTT.

This chain uses TRBV19 with TRBJ1-1; 9 nucleotides line up with TRBD1. Trimming took 9 bases from V and 5 from J; bases not matched to a gene: 4. CDR1 LNHDA and CDR2 SQIVND come from the germline V gene (reference sequence). The CDR3 covers 12 residues. This CDR3 is CASGQGWTEAFF. The CDR3 DNA reads as TGTGCCAGCGGACAGGGGTGGACTGAAGCTTTCTTT.

The chain combines TRBV20-1 with TRBJ1-2, with 8 bases that match TRBD1. J gave up 4 bases and V 6 bases, and 10 bases lay outside the gene matches. From germline, CDR1 is DFQATT and CDR2 SNEGSKA (reference sequence). The CDR3 is 14 amino acids. The CDR3 sequence: CSAHPGGAFYGYTF. CDR3 bases: TGCAGTGCCCACCCAGGGGGCGCGTTCTATGGCTACACCTTC.

The rearrangement joins TRBV12-3 or TRBV12-4 to TRBJ1-6, with D tentatively TRBD1 (6 bases). There are 13 residues in the CDR3. The V end was cut by 2 bases, the J end by 14 bases, with 13 bases between. In nucleotides, the CDR3 is TGTGCCAGCAGTTTAAACCAGGGGCGGGCCCTCCACTTT. Protein sequence: CASSLNQGRALHF.

The chain couples TRBV6-1 to TRBJ1-1, with 8 positions matching TRBD1. There are 15 residues in the CDR3. The J segment lost 5 bases and the V segment lost 2 bases, leaving 7 bases of the junction unmatched. Germline loops: CDR1 MNHNS, CDR2 SASEGT. CDR3 loop: CASSELLDRATEAFF. The CDR3 coding sequence is TGTGCCAGCAGTGAACTTTTGGACAGGGCAACTGAAGCTTTCTTT.

V usage is TRBV6-4 and J usage is TRBJ2-1; perhaps TRBD1 as D (6 bases). The V and J ends lost 4 bases and 5 bases respectively, with 9 bases between them. Germline-derived CDR1 and CDR2 are MRHNA and SNTAGT. The CDR3 sequence is 13 residues long. In nucleotides, the CDR3 is TGTGCCAGCAGTGCCGGGACAAACAATGAGCAGTTCTTC. This translates into CASSAGTNNEQFF.

In its sample, this clonotype was seen a few times. The rearrangement links TRBV7-9 to TRBJ1-6, with unresolved D. Trimming took 1 base from V and 5 from J, leaving 6 bases between them. CDR1 SEHNR and CDR2 FQNEAQ come from the germline V gene (reference sequence). This CDR3 spans 14 amino acids. DNA for the CDR3: TGTGCCAGCAGCTTAGGTCGGCATAATTCACCCCTCCACTTT. Translating gives CASSLGRHNSPLHF.

This clonotype turned up a few times. V usage is TRBV7-2 and J usage is TRBJ2-5, with 12 bases lining up with TRBD2. CDR3 size: 14 residues. Germline V gene sequence: CDR1 SGHTA, CDR2 FQGNSA. Trimming removed 5 bases from V and 4 bases from J; junction bases left unmatched: 2. The CDR3 coding sequence is TGTGCCAGCAGCCGGGGACTAGCGGGAGAGACCCAGTACTTC. As protein: CASSRGLAGETQYF.

The chain recombines TRBV7-9 with TRBJ1-2, with D possibly matching TRBD1 (6 bases). Germline values: CDR1 SEHNR, CDR2 FQNEAQ (reference sequence). The CDR3 length is 16 residues. V was cut by 4 bases and J by 4 bases, with 19 bases left in between. The CDR3 here is CASSSGDLKLGYGYTF. CDR3 nucleotides: TGTGCCAGCAGCTCAGGGGACCTCAAGCTTGGCTATGGCTACACCTTC.

The chain uses TRBV20-1 and TRBJ2-5; 7 positions match TRBD2. V lost 0 bases and J lost 0; bases outside the gene matches: 7. The CDR3 totals 16 residues. Germline CDR1 DFQATT, CDR2 SNEGSKA (reference sequence). The CDR3 DNA reads TGCAGTGCTAGAGAGGGCTTCGCGGGAGACCAAGAGACCCAGTACTTC. This sequence encodes CSAREGFAGDQETQYF.

The chain combines TRBV7-9 with TRBJ2-5; 9 nucleotides agree with TRBD2. Germline CDR1 SEHNR, CDR2 FQNEAQ (reference sequence). The ends lost 3 bases at V and 2 bases at J; junction bases unmatched: 10. This CDR3 comprises 17 residues. In DNA, the CDR3 is TGTGCCAGCAGCTTTTCAAGCGGGGGGAACATGCAAGAGACCCAGTACTTC. Residues: CASSFSSGGNMQETQYF.

This rearrangement joins TRBV2 to TRBJ1-2, with D unclear. The germline V and J ends were trimmed by 1 base and 6 bases, with 9 bases remaining between them. The CDR3 covers 13 residues. Germline-derived CDR1 and CDR2 are SNHLY and FYNNEI. The CDR3 reads CASSEVSLDGYTF. DNA for the CDR3: TGTGCCAGCAGTGAAGTTAGTCTGGATGGCTACACCTTC.

This clonotype was picked up a small number of times. The V call is TRBV6-1, the J call TRBJ1-5; D is unresolved. Germline assignment: CDR1 MNHNS and CDR2 SASEGT. This CDR3 comprises 12 residues. Trimming cost V 2 bases and J 4 bases, with 3 bases left between them. The CDR3 DNA reads TGTGCCAGCAGTGAAATGAATCAGCCCCAGCATTTT. Translating gives CASSEMNQPQHF.

This chain joins TRBV6-1 and TRBJ2-2; TRBD2 agrees at 7 bases. This CDR3 is 15 amino acids long. CDR1 MNHNS and CDR2 SASEGT come from the germline V gene. V dropped 5 bases and J dropped 0; count of bases not matched to a gene: 3. The CDR3 DNA reads as TGTGCCAGCAGTACCCTAGCGGCGAACACCGGGGAGCTGTTTTTT. This codes for CASSTLAANTGELFF.

This clonotype was counted only a few times. The chain uses TRBV20-1 and TRBJ1-5; D is unclear. Germline V lookup: CDR1 DFQATT, CDR2 SNEGSKA (reference sequence). Between the trimmed V and J ends, which lost 3 bases and 3 bases, there was a span of 15 bases. The CDR3 is 15 residues long. The DNA for the CDR3 is TGCAGTGCTAGTATCGCGGGGATTCTCAATCAGCCCCAGCATTTT. The encoded protein is CSASIAGILNQPQHF.

A single count supports this clonotype. This chain links TRBV11-3 with TRBJ2-3, with a tentative D call TRBD2 (5 bases). CDR1 is SGHNT, CDR2 YENEEA, per germline. V was trimmed by 3 bases and J by 3 bases, leaving 10 bases between them. The length of the CDR3 is 14 residues. The CDR3 nucleotides are TGTGCCAGCAGCTTGGGAGCTAGGACAGATACGCAGTATTTT. Its protein is CASSLGARTDTQYF.

The rearrangement uses TRBV18 and TRBJ1-6, with D unclear. Deletions cut 1 base from V and 7 bases from J, with 5 bases between. In germline, CDR1 is KGHSH, CDR2 LQKENI. CDR3 length: 13 residues. The DNA of the CDR3 is TGTGCCAGCTCACCACAGGGAAATTCACCCCTCCACTTT. Encoded protein: CASSPQGNSPLHF.

The V gene is TRBV7-6, the J gene TRBJ2-3, with 11 bases identical to TRBD2. Germline V gene data show CDR1 as SGHVS and CDR2 as FNYEAQ. The CDR3 sequence is 16 residues long. Unmatched junction bases numbered 7, after V lost 4 bases and J lost 4 bases. CDR3 DNA sequence: TGTGCCAGCAGCTCCCTAGCGGGAGGAGGTCCAGATACGCAGTATTTT. Encoded protein: CASSSLAGGGPDTQYF.

The table lists this clonotype with a few counts. The chain joins TRBV6-2 or TRBV6-3 to TRBJ1-2; the D gene is possibly TRBD1 (5 bases). Trimming removed 4 bases from V and 4 bases from J, with 13 bases in between. The CDR3 is 14 amino acids. Germline V gene data show CDR1 as MNHEY and CDR2 as SVGEGT. CDR3 DNA sequence: TGTGCCAGCAGTTTCGCAGGGCAGGGCTATGGCTACACCTTC. This codes for CASSFAGQGYGYTF.

The rearrangement joins TRBV9 to TRBJ1-6, with 7 nucleotides matching TRBD1. Losses at the gene ends were 7 bases for V and 5 bases for J; bases not matched to a gene: 3. This CDR3 spans 13 amino acids. Germline V gene data show CDR1 as SGDLS and CDR2 as YYNGEE. The CDR3: CASGTENNSPLHF. In nucleotides, the CDR3 is TGTGCCAGCGGGACAGAGAATAATTCACCCCTCCACTTT.

The sample holds a few counts of this clonotype. The chain couples TRBV6-5 to TRBJ1-2; no clear D gene. The CDR3 has 15 residues. V lost 2 bases and J lost 8, with 18 bases in between. Germline V gives CDR1 MNHEY, CDR2 SVGAGI. The DNA of the CDR3 is TGTGCCAGCAGTTACGAGGTGCAACCTAGAATCGGCTACACCTTC. Its protein product is CASSYEVQPRIGYTF.

This clonotype came up a few times. The chain uses TRBV2 and TRBJ2-2; 9 bases fit TRBD2. This CDR3 has 16 residues. V lost 4 bases to trimming and J lost 6 bases; unmatched junction nucleotides: 9. CDR1 is SNHLY, CDR2 FYNNEI, per germline. CDR3 in DNA: TGTGCCAGCAGTGCGCGGGGGGGCGGTTCGGCCGGGGAGCTGTTTTTT. As protein: CASSARGGGSAGELFF. The full variable domain, rest sourced from reference TRBV2 and TRBJ2-2, is EPEVTQTPSHQVTQMGQEVILRCVPISNHLYFYWYRQILGQKVEFLVSFYNNEISEKSEIFDDQFSVERPDGSNFTLKIRSTKLEDSAMYFCASSARGGGSAGELFFGEGSRLTVL.

The gene calls are TRBV7-6 and TRBJ2-3; no clear D. The ends were cut back, 4 bases at V and 4 bases at J, with 12 bases in the middle. This CDR3 is 14 amino acids long. Germline CDR1 SGHVS, CDR2 FNYEAQ. CDR3 residues: CASSSTSGPDTQYF. CDR3 DNA: TGTGCCAGCAGCTCCACCAGTGGCCCAGATACGCAGTATTTT.

This clonotype was seen a handful of times. The chain has TRBV9 and TRBJ1-1; possible D gene TRBD1, 6 bases. The CDR3 totals 11 residues. V lost 4 bases and J lost 10, with 11 bases in between. Germline loops: CDR1 SGDLS, CDR2 YYNGEE. CDR3 in amino acids: CASSNSGAAFF. The DNA for the CDR3 is TGTGCCAGCAGCAACTCAGGGGCAGCTTTCTTT.

In its sample, this clonotype was seen a few times. This rearrangement joins TRBV27 to TRBJ2-5, with 7 bases that match TRBD1. Per the germline V gene, CDR1 is MNHEY and CDR2 is SMNVEV (reference sequence). The CDR3 covers 14 residues. With V trimmed by 5 bases and J by 4 bases, 7 bases remained unmatched. The CDR3 nucleotides are TGTGCCAGCAGTCCCCCGGGACAGAGAGAGACCCAGTACTTC. This sequence encodes CASSPPGQRETQYF.